The entry below describes one T cell receptor (beta chain). The data are from a study of shared clonotypes between healthy human individuals. Profiled with immunoSEQ multiplex PCR; TCRdb holds only in-frame clones, not every one. Of over a million clones listed, approximately 78% were seen once; the top ten hold roughly 0.57%. The sequence was collected from a man aged 18 to 29 in good health. Some clones in this sample may be carry-over from other donors' samples. The sequenced material came from memory CD4+ T cells from PBMCs. Subset in this sample: CD45RA-negative fraction.

DNA for the CDR3: TGTGCCAGCAGTGAAGCGCTTCCCTACGAGCAGTACTTC. Protein: CASSEALPYEQYF. This chain links TRBV2 with TRBJ2-7; D not resolved. The germline gives CDR1 SNHLY, CDR2 FYNNEI. The CDR3 has 13 residues. Trimming pared 0 bases from V and 2 bases from J, leaving 5 bases between.